This T cell receptor (beta chain) stems from a study of CD8+ T cells in alopecia areata. Study information: Treatment of the treated patients consisted of oral tofacitinib, 5 to 10 mg twice daily.

Following extraction, RNA underwent reverse transcription to cDNA, which served as the sequencing template. Libraries were prepared by immunoSEQ multiplex PCR; TCRdb keeps only in-frame clonotypes and omits some of them. This table has about 190,000 clones, 59% appearing once. V lost 0 bases, J lost 1 base, and 6 bases lay in between. The CDR3 sequence is 14 residues long. The germline V gene encodes CDR1 SGHTA and CDR2 FQGTGA. A word on this clone: The target antigen is unknown.

Findings of the study overall: Researchers reported that TCR sharing among patients proved less clear than in mice, possibly HLA-linked. Clonality in lesional scalp, especially alopecia totalis/universalis, exceeded that of normal scalp.

This receptor was taken from a human donor with alopecia areata. The material was CD4+ T cells sorted from blood, obtained at week 0. The gene calls are TRBV7-3 and TRBJ2-5; D not resolved. The CDR3 sequence: CASSLTGPQETQYF. In nucleotides, the CDR3 is TGTGCCAGCAGCTTAACAGGGCCCCAAGAGACCCAGTACTTC.